This TCR beta chain was sequenced for a study of blood T cell repertoires in COVID-19. Overall study context: Specimens from acute and convalescent COVID-19 originated in the United States, Italy and Spain. Sources were T cells, B-cell-depleted T cells, or PBMCs; the material itself was cDNA or gDNA.

The germline gives CDR1 LGHDT, CDR2 YNNKEL (reference sequence). Trimming took 5 bases from V and 1 from J, leaving 5 bases between them. The CDR3 has 12 amino acids. In the source study's methods: Amplification from reference gene primers served as the basis for estimated nucleated cell counts. Produced via immunoSEQ multiplex PCR; TCRdb's table is partial and in-frame only. D and trimming were read from the DNA, whereas the V and J calls and clone size are those reported in that table. The sample consists of 200,000 to 250,000 clones, approximately 86% of them appearing once. This rearrangement joins TRBV3-1 (or the pseudogene TRBV3-2) to TRBJ1-1; D ambiguous. Sample: peripheral blood. This sequence originates from a woman in her 70s with active or convalescent COVID-19. The CDR3 DNA is TGTGCCAGCAGCTCGGGGAACACTGAAGCTTTCTTT. This gives the protein CASSSGNTEAFF.